Each of the 14 T cell receptor beta chains below was sequenced from the same sample in a study of blood T cell repertoires in COVID-19. The data were produced by immunoSEQ multiplex PCR, yet TCRdb's version contains in-frame clones alone and is incomplete. The sample carries nearly 90,000 clones, roughly 78% recorded once. The material sequenced was peripheral blood. These receptors were obtained from an elderly woman with acute or convalescent COVID-19.

This rearrangement joins TRBV5-4 to TRBJ1-1; 7 bases agree with TRBD1. The CDR3 runs to 14 residues. Germline values: CDR1 SGHNT, CDR2 YYREEE (reference sequence). V was pared by 4 bases and J by 3 bases, with 6 bases of the junction left unmatched. Written as DNA, the CDR3 is TGTGCCAGCAGCCCCAGACAGGGCTACACTGAAGCTTTCTTT. Translation: CASSPRQGYTEAFF.

This sequence joins TRBV11-3 and TRBJ2-5; 14 nucleotides align to TRBD2. Germline trimming cut 5 bases from V and 5 bases from J; bases unmatched to any gene: 7. The CDR3 loop spans 16 amino acids. CDR1 is SGHNT, CDR2 YENEEA, per germline. CDR3 protein: CASSPGTSGGDETQYF. CDR3 bases: TGTGCCAGCAGCCCAGGGACTAGCGGGGGCGATGAGACCCAGTACTTC.

In its sample, this clone was seen many times. The V gene is TRBV19, the J gene TRBJ2-1; TRBD2 matches at 10 bases. This CDR3 region has 19 residues. CDR1 is LNHDA and CDR2 is SQIVND in the germline V gene (reference sequence). Trimming at V came to 5 bases and at J to 0 bases, leaving 13 bases not matched to a gene. As DNA, the CDR3 is TGTGCCAGTAGTGTCCTGGGTCTAGCGGGGGATCGCTCCTACAATGAGCAGTTCTTC. It yields the protein CASSVLGLAGDRSYNEQFF.

The chain joins TRBV4-2 to TRBJ1-4; D might be TRBD1 (5 bases). Germline V gene data show CDR1 as LGHNA and CDR2 as YNFKEQ. The CDR3 consists of 16 residues. The V gene lost 0 bases and the J gene lost 8 bases, with 16 bases spanning the gap. Here the CDR3 DNA reads TGTGCCAGCAGCCAAGAGTTCGGGGCAGGGAGGGAAAAACTGTTTTTT. It translates to CASSQEFGAGREKLFF.

The chain is built from TRBV19 and TRBJ2-3; 8 nucleotides match TRBD1. V dropped 5 bases and J dropped 4; count of bases not matched to a gene: 5. The CDR3 contains 14 residues. Germline-derived CDR1 and CDR2 are LNHDA and SQIVND (reference sequence). CDR3 amino acids: CASSPRQGSDTQYF. Here the CDR3 DNA reads TGTGCCAGTAGTCCACGACAGGGGTCAGATACGCAGTATTTT.

The chain uses TRBV18 and TRBJ1-2, with D unresolved. The CDR3 runs 13 residues. CDR1 is KGHSH and CDR2 is LQKENI in the germline V gene. The V and J ends lost 5 bases and 8 bases respectively, with 15 bases between them. CDR3 loop: CASSSLSTGGYTF. The CDR3 coding sequence is TGTGCCAGCTCATCATTATCGACGGGAGGCTACACCTTC.

V usage is TRBV6-5 and J usage is TRBJ1-1, with a tentative D call TRBD1 (5 bases). The CDR3 spans 13 residues. The germline V gene has CDR1 MNHEY and CDR2 SVGAGI. The V end lost 7 bases, the J end lost 5 bases, and 14 bases lay between the germline ends. The CDR3 nucleotides read TGTGCCAGCACCGATTTGGGGGGGACTGAAGCTTTCTTT. It specifies CASTDLGGTEAFF.

J is TRBJ1-5 and V is TRBV29-1; 9 nucleotides agree with TRBD1. There are 14 residues in the CDR3. Germline V gene sequence: CDR1 SQVTM, CDR2 ANQGSEA. The junction had 4 bases not matched to a gene; V was cut back by 7 bases and J by 0 bases. The CDR3 here is CSAGTGSSNQPQHF. The CDR3 DNA follows: TGCAGCGCTGGGACAGGGAGTAGCAATCAGCCCCAGCATTTT. Based on the CDR3 plus reference TRBV29-1 and TRBJ1-5, the full variable domain is SAVISQKPSRDICQRGTSLTIQCQVDSQVTMMFWYRQQPGQSLTLIATANQGSEATYESGFVIDKFPISRPNLTFSTLTVSNMSPEDSSIYLCSAGTGSSNQPQHFGDGTRLSIL.

This chain connects TRBV6-5 to TRBJ1-5; no firm D call. The CDR3 consists of 15 residues. Per the germline V gene, CDR1 is MNHEY and CDR2 is SVGAGI. V was shortened by 7 bases and J by 3 bases, with 16 bases between the two germline ends. The CDR3 sequence is CASKRLTVDNQPQHF. The CDR3 coding sequence is TGTGCCAGCAAGAGGCTGACGGTCGACAATCAGCCCCAGCATTTT.

This rearrangement joins TRBV5-1 to TRBJ2-2; D might be TRBD2 (5 bases). Germline-derived CDR1 and CDR2 are SGHRS and YFSETQ. The CDR3 runs 17 residues. Trimming shortened V by 0 bases and J by 4 bases, and 16 bases separated the two germline ends. CDR3: CASSLDPGMRGTGELFF. Written as DNA, the CDR3 is TGCGCCAGCAGCTTGGACCCGGGGATGCGAGGCACCGGGGAGCTGTTTTTT. Together with reference TRBV5-1 and TRBJ2-2, the CDR3 gives the full variable domain: KAGVTQTPRYLIKTRGQQVTLSCSPISGHRSVSWYQQTPGQGLQFLFEYFSETQRNKGNFPGRFSGRQFSNSRSEMNVSTLELGDSALYLCASSLDPGMRGTGELFFGEGSRLTVL.

The rearrangement joins TRBV7-9 to TRBJ2-5, with D uncertain. Germline CDR1 reads SEHNR; CDR2 reads FQNEAQ (reference sequence). Between the trimmed V and J ends, which lost 7 bases and 1 base, there was a span of 7 bases. CDR3 size: 12 residues. CDR3 sequence (DNA): TGTGCCAGCACCGCACTCCAAGAGACCCAGTACTTC. It codes for CASTALQETQYF.

V and J are TRBV19 and TRBJ2-1; 8 positions agree with TRBD1. The CDR3 spans 14 residues. V shed 2 bases, J shed 8 bases, and the junction held 5 bases outside the gene matches. Germline V CDR1 and CDR2: LNHDA, SQIVND (reference sequence). CDR3 region: CASSIRTGLDEQFF. Here the CDR3 DNA reads TGTGCCAGTAGTATAAGGACAGGGTTAGATGAGCAGTTCTTC.

V gene TRBV18 combines with J gene TRBJ2-1, with unresolved D. Looked up from germline, CDR1 is KGHSH and CDR2 is LQKENI. Trimming left V 4 bases short and J 0 bases short, with 13 bases between. The CDR3 has 16 amino acids. CDR3 sequence: CASSLPAGSSYNEQFF. The CDR3 region has the DNA TGTGCCAGCTCACTCCCGGCAGGTAGCTCCTACAATGAGCAGTTCTTC.

V usage is TRBV28 and J usage is TRBJ1-1; tentatively, D is TRBD1 (6 bases). Germline V lookup: CDR1 MDHEN, CDR2 SYDVKM. The length of the CDR3 is 15 residues. V was shortened by 6 bases and J by 1 base, with 15 bases between the two germline ends. In DNA, the CDR3 is TGTGCCAGCAGCTCACAGGGAATGGAGAACACTGAAGCTTTCTTT. Its translation is CASSSQGMENTEAFF.